The T cell receptor beta chain described here comes from a study of blood T cell repertoires in COVID-19 (dated by TCRdb to about 2020). Broadly, across the study: Samples covering the acute and convalescent phases of COVID-19 were provided by collaborators in the United States, Italy and Spain. The repertoires were released in a freely available public database intended as a resource for research on the immune response to SARS-CoV-2. Sample metadata almost always included a de-identified subject ID, COVID-19 status, age in years and sex. The samples were drawn from the first 160 participants of the ongoing ImmuneRACE study and from 1,200 or so subjects provided by 6 global collaborators. The material from the prospective study consisted of cDNA or gDNA derived from T cells, B-cell-depleted T cells, or PBMCs. Subjects who had been exposed to COVID-19, were actively infected with it, or had recovered from it provided the deeply sampled blood TCRbeta repertoires that made up the dataset. Where HLA class I and class II types were available, the types were taken from metadata supplied by the sample provider, not from assay-based typing. Results and caveats for the whole study, not just this receptor: Clinical and demographic metadata were provided uncurated, with the amount varying by source and participant.

For this clone: Its antigen is unknown. No clone much larger than this one lies a single base away; base qualities are absent.

TCRbeta CDR3 regions were amplified from genomic DNA using the immunoSEQ Assay, a bias-controlled multiplex PCR. From the authors' description of their analysis: Nucleated cell counts per sample were estimated from amplification of reference gene primers within the assay. To quantify the absolute abundance of each unique TCRbeta CDR3 rearrangement, sequence reads were collapsed and filtered. Productive Simpson clonality was computed per sample as the square root of Simpson's diversity index over productive rearrangements. In its TCRdb copy, this immuneACCESS table keeps in-frame sequences only and misses some clones. Where compared with another copy, unresolved V genes explain less than half of these, and the others have no known cause. That table furnishes V, J and clone size, whereas the DNA furnished D and trimming. This sample has approximately 300,000 clones in its table, and around 86% of those were observed once. Of the sample, 4.5% to 5.5% falls within the top ten clones.

In the prospective study, participants were roughly 18 to 90 years old, resided in about two dozen geographic areas of the United States, and were enrolled through a virtual design. To assign participants to cohorts, the prospective study relied on clinical history that participants themselves reported in a screening survey and a study questionnaire. For ImmuneRACE Cohort 3, a participant was defined as recovered based on two consecutive negative NP/OP PCR tests, clearance by a healthcare professional, or resolution of symptoms. Mobile phlebotomists in the prospective study collected whole blood, serum and a nasopharyngeal or oropharyngeal swab from every participant. Participants in the prospective study had the option to provide additional blood draws and questionnaires over an approximately two-month period. Prospective study blood samples were shipped either frozen or at room temperature before DNA extraction.

V lost 1 base and J lost 3 bases, and the count of bases not matched to a germline gene is 2. The CDR3, cysteine through phenylalanine, is 16 amino acids long. Only the CDR3 part of the read is kept: 48 bases, read in frame from the first base. In the germline V gene (reference sequence), CDR1 corresponds to LGHDT and CDR2 to YNNKEL. The receptor chain draws on TRBV3-1 (or the pseudogene TRBV3-2) and TRBJ2-4; 11 middle bases align to TRBD2. The receptor's source is a man aged 60 to 69 who had recovered from COVID-19. Sequencing was carried out using PBMCs or T cells enriched from blood (not recorded which). The CDR3 region: CASSQVTSGSKNIQYF. At the DNA level, the sequence is TGTGCCAGCAGCCAAGTCACTAGCGGGAGCAAAAACATTCAGTACTTC.